This is a list of T cell receptor beta chains from one sample in a study of a mutant IDH1 vaccine in newly diagnosed glioma. Their cognate antigens are unknown. Here immunoSEQ multiplex PCR was the method, and the copy in TCRdb shows in-frame clones only, minus some. The sample consists of around 41,000 clones, roughly nine tenths of them appearing once. This specimen was PBMCs, taken from a glioma patient whose treatment included an IDH1 peptide vaccine. These receptors all come from a middle-aged man with glioma. Both conserved end residues are part of each CDR3. The order of the fields is J gene, V gene, clone size, D gene, CDR3 length, CDR3 protein, CDR3 DNA. A D gene is named only where the DNA matches it firmly. Expanded clones are given a class, and other clones once, few, many or no size at all.

j_call: TRBJ2-2
v_call: TRBV6-6
clone_size: -
d_call: -
cdr3_length: 15
cdr3_aa: CAGGSEWANTGELFF
cdr3_nt: TGTGCCGGGGGTAGCGAGTGGGCAAACACCGGGGAGCTGTTTTTT

j_call: TRBJ2-1
v_call: TRBV28
clone_size: -
d_call: TRBD2
cdr3_length: 17
cdr3_aa: CASQTSLGLAGANEQFF
cdr3_nt: TGTGCCAGCCAGACCTCTTTGGGACTAGCGGGGGCCAATGAGCAGTTCTTC

j_call: TRBJ2-6
v_call: TRBV9
clone_size: -
d_call: -
cdr3_length: 14
cdr3_aa: CASSGGGGANVLTF
cdr3_nt: TGTGCCAGCAGCGGGGGCGGTGGGGCCAACGTCCTGACTTTC

j_call: TRBJ2-7
v_call: TRBV4-2
clone_size: few
d_call: -
cdr3_length: 15
cdr3_aa: CASSQEPGSSYEQYF
cdr3_nt: TGTGCCAGCAGCCAAGAGCCAGGGTCTTCCTACGAGCAGTACTTC

j_call: TRBJ1-3
v_call: TRBV5-4
clone_size: once
d_call: -
cdr3_length: 16
cdr3_aa: CASSIAQGIPGNTIYF
cdr3_nt: TGTGCCAGCAGCATAGCGCAGGGAATACCTGGAAACACCATATATTTT

j_call: TRBJ2-3
v_call: TRBV10-2
clone_size: -
d_call: TRBD2
cdr3_length: 15
cdr3_aa: CASRVAGGPTDTQYF
cdr3_nt: TGCGCCAGCAGAGTAGCGGGGGGACCCACAGATACGCAGTATTTT

j_call: TRBJ1-1
v_call: TRBV19
clone_size: -
d_call: -
cdr3_length: 14
cdr3_aa: CASSIRPASPEAFF
cdr3_nt: TGTGCCAGTAGTATAAGGCCGGCGAGCCCTGAAGCTTTCTTT

j_call: TRBJ2-7
v_call: TRBV7-9
clone_size: -
d_call: -
cdr3_length: 11
cdr3_aa: CASSFQAEQYF
cdr3_nt: TGTGCCAGCAGCTTCCAAGCCGAGCAGTACTTC

j_call: TRBJ1-1
v_call: TRBV4-1
clone_size: -
d_call: -
cdr3_length: 16
cdr3_aa: CASSQDLALRNTEAFF
cdr3_nt: TGCGCCAGCAGCCAAGATCTTGCGTTAAGGAACACTGAAGCTTTCTTT

j_call: TRBJ1-4
v_call: TRBV6-1
clone_size: -
d_call: -
cdr3_length: 16
cdr3_aa: CASSEAGRDYNEKLFF
cdr3_nt: TGTGCCAGCAGTGAAGCGGGGAGAGACTATAATGAAAAACTGTTTTTT

j_call: TRBJ1-2
v_call: TRBV7-3
clone_size: -
d_call: TRBD1
cdr3_length: 15
cdr3_aa: CASSNAPGQDYGYTF
cdr3_nt: TGTGCCAGCAGCAACGCCCCGGGACAGGACTATGGCTACACCTTC

j_call: TRBJ2-4
v_call: TRBV28
clone_size: -
d_call: -
cdr3_length: 16
cdr3_aa: CASTSPGQLAKNIQYF
cdr3_nt: TGTGCCAGCACCTCCCCGGGGCAGCTAGCCAAAAACATTCAGTACTTC

j_call: TRBJ1-2
v_call: TRBV18
clone_size: few
d_call: -
cdr3_length: 14
cdr3_aa: CASSPPVRLNGYTF
cdr3_nt: TGTGCCAGCTCACCACCGGTCCGGCTCAATGGCTACACCTTC

j_call: TRBJ1-2
v_call: TRBV10-1
clone_size: once
d_call: -
cdr3_length: 12
cdr3_aa: CASRERRSGYTF
cdr3_nt: TGCGCCAGCAGAGAACGACGGTCTGGCTACACCTTC

j_call: TRBJ2-1
v_call: TRBV7-8
clone_size: -
d_call: -
cdr3_length: 17
cdr3_aa: CASSKETGTYVSNEQFF
cdr3_nt: TGTGCCAGCAGCAAAGAGACCGGGACATATGTGTCCAATGAGCAGTTCTTC

j_call: TRBJ1-6
v_call: TRBV27
clone_size: -
d_call: TRBD1
cdr3_length: 19
cdr3_aa: CASTGRGTGGPKYNSPLHF
cdr3_nt: TGTGCCAGCACCGGCCGGGGGACAGGGGGCCCTAAATATAATTCACCCCTCCACTTT

j_call: TRBJ1-5
v_call: TRBV6-1
clone_size: -
d_call: -
cdr3_length: 13
cdr3_aa: CASSPRFNQPQHF
cdr3_nt: TGTGCCAGCAGTCCTAGATTCAATCAGCCCCAGCATTTT

j_call: TRBJ2-5
v_call: TRBV28
clone_size: -
d_call: -
cdr3_length: 11
cdr3_aa: CASSSQETQYF
cdr3_nt: TGTGCCAGCAGCTCCCAAGAGACCCAGTACTTC

j_call: TRBJ2-3
v_call: TRBV19
clone_size: -
d_call: TRBD1
cdr3_length: 12
cdr3_aa: CASSTRGDTQYF
cdr3_nt: TGTGCCAGTAGTACCAGGGGGGATACGCAGTATTTT

j_call: TRBJ2-6
v_call: TRBV5-6
clone_size: -
d_call: TRBD1
cdr3_length: 18
cdr3_aa: CASSQPGQGRTGANVLTF
cdr3_nt: TGTGCCAGCAGCCAGCCGGGACAGGGAAGGACTGGGGCCAACGTCCTGACTTTC

j_call: TRBJ1-1
v_call: TRBV6-1
clone_size: -
d_call: TRBD1
cdr3_length: 17
cdr3_aa: CASRDLGQGSWNTEAFF
cdr3_nt: TGTGCCAGCCGTGACCTGGGACAGGGGAGTTGGAACACTGAAGCTTTCTTT

j_call: TRBJ1-2
v_call: TRBV5-6
clone_size: -
d_call: -
cdr3_length: 13
cdr3_aa: CASSWTGGYGYTF
cdr3_nt: TGTGCCAGCAGCTGGACCGGGGGCTATGGCTACACCTTC

j_call: TRBJ1-2
v_call: TRBV27
clone_size: -
d_call: -
cdr3_length: 13
cdr3_aa: CASGEGRLYGYTF
cdr3_nt: TGTGCCAGCGGAGAGGGGCGGCTCTATGGCTACACCTTC

j_call: TRBJ2-6
v_call: TRBV19
clone_size: -
d_call: -
cdr3_length: 17
cdr3_aa: CASSINGMGGGANVLTF
cdr3_nt: TGTGCCAGTAGTATCAACGGTATGGGTGGTGGGGCCAACGTCCTGACTTTC

j_call: TRBJ1-3
v_call: TRBV5-1
clone_size: -
d_call: TRBD1
cdr3_length: 15
cdr3_aa: CASSWETGSGNTIYF
cdr3_nt: TGCGCCAGCAGCTGGGAGACAGGGTCTGGAAACACCATATATTTT